This T cell receptor beta chain originates from a study of blood T cells in healthy people across ages. Study observations and caveats: No one knew whether donors had CMV, which possibly confounded expanded clonotype changes.

Sample-barcoded 5' priming and a J-beta primer mix drove a second PCR of 7 to 11 cycles. MiXCR, applied by TCRdb to the 5' RACE reads, yields one record per CDR3 protein. The sample includes 710,000 or so distinct CDR3 sequences, 32% of them seen just once. Many counts were recorded for this clonotype. Its antigen is still unknown. Each sample yielded at least 6 million isolated PBMCs. The CDR3 has 15 amino acids. CDR1 and CDR2 from the germline V gene are MGHRA and YSYEKL. Losses at the gene ends were 1 base for V and 4 bases for J; bases not matched to a gene: 3. Sequencing was carried out using blood. The TCR sequence derives from a woman older than 75 in good health. The chain has TRBV4-1 and TRBJ1-5; 8 nucleotides match TRBD1. CDR3 region: CASSQGDRRNQPQHF. In nucleotides, the CDR3 is TGCGCCAGCAGCCAAGGGGACAGGCGGAATCAGCCCCAGCATTTT.